This T cell receptor beta chain was captured by sequencing in a study of vaccination and CD4 T cells after COVID-19. Whole-study context: Each control was exposed to a CEFX pool, an HIV-1 Nef pool, or no peptide at all.

Note on this clonotype: Its antigen is currently unknown.

Sequencing of DNA taken from cultured CD4+ T cells relied on the Oncomine TCR Beta short-read assay. Each CDR3 protein is one row after TCRdb ran MiXCR on the PCR reads. Of approximately 14,000 distinct CDR3 sequences listed, about 28% are singletons. The CDR3 length is 19 residues. The V and J ends lost 4 bases and 2 bases, in that order; junction bases with no gene match: 19. Germline CDR1 and CDR2: MNHGY and SVAAGI. The treatment denotes: approximately 9-day PBMC culture with coronavirus spike peptide pools or control peptides (ViraFEST assay). These CD4+ T cells came from roughly 11-day cultures by negative selection.

The source is a human donor with COVID-19. The rearrangement joins TRBV6-9 to TRBJ1-1; 7 bases are shared with TRBD1. Material: cultured CD4+ T cells from blood. This chain's CDR3 is CASSFHRGRAYEFNTEAFF. CDR3 bases: TGTGCCAGCAGTTTCCATAGGGGGCGCGCATATGAGTTCAACACTGAAGCTTTCTTT.